This T cell receptor beta chain is drawn from a study of T cells in Graves' hyperthyroidism and ophthalmopathy. The TCR beta CDR3 regions underwent amplification using RNA transcripts as the source. With the HTBI primer set, the TCR CDR3 went through a first round of RT-PCR. TCRdb passed the multiplex PCR reads through MiXCR, listing each CDR3 protein once. The table includes hundreds of thousands of distinct CDR3 sequences, about 20% detected once. Study-level points and caveats: The model identified upcoming ophthalmopathy a median about 6.5 months ahead of onset. Also found in blood were most expanded thyroid clonotypes above 0.001.

Of note for this clonotype: Its cognate antigen is unknown.

V dropped 0 bases and J dropped 2 bases, with 14 bases sitting between them. CDR1 and CDR2 from the germline V gene are MNHEY and SVGEGT. CDR3 length equals 16 residues. The sequence came from a woman aged 18-29 years with Graves' hyperthyroidism. Sequencing used blood. The chain employs TRBV6-2 or TRBV6-3 and TRBJ2-7; perhaps TRBD1 as D (6 bases). The CDR3 region has the DNA TGTGCCAGCAGTTACTCTTCAGACAGGTTAACCTACGAGCAGTACTTC. It is translated as CASSYSSDRLTYEQYF.